These 10 T cell receptor beta chains came from one sample sequenced in a study of blood T cells in healthy people across ages. A second roughly 6 to 12 cycle PCR used barcoded and J-beta primers. TCRdb re-derived calls from the 5' RACE reads in MiXCR, one entry per CDR3 protein. The repertoire holds about 640,000 distinct CDR3 sequences, around 31% seen once, with more than 15% in the top ten. Sequenced sample: blood. These receptors all come from a woman older than 75 in good health.

This clonotype has just a few counts. The gene calls are TRBV5-1 and TRBJ2-2; no clear D. The CDR3 is 13 residues long. With 4 bases removed from V and 6 bases from J, the gap between germline ends came to 10 bases. Germline V lookup: CDR1 SGHRS, CDR2 YFSETQ. CDR3 loop: CASSPYGSGELFF. DNA of the CDR3: TGCGCCAGCAGCCCCTACGGGTCCGGGGAGCTGTTTTTT.

For this clonotype: This may stem from a read error, because a much larger clone lies one nucleotide away. This chain connects TRBV5-4 to TRBJ1-2; 11 positions match TRBD1. V gave up 0 bases and J gave up 7 bases; unmatched junction bases: 8. The germline V gene has CDR1 SGHNT and CDR2 YYREEE (reference sequence). The CDR3 sequence is 16 residues long. The CDR3 DNA sequence: TGTGCCAGCAGCTTGGTCGGGACAGGGGGACACCTTGGCTACACCTTC. Translated, it gives CASSLVGTGGHLGYTF.

V usage is TRBV7-2 and J usage is TRBJ1-1; no clear D. V gave up 5 bases and J gave up 4 bases, with 17 bases separating them. CDR3 length: 15 amino acids. Germline V gene lookup returns CDR1 SGHTA and CDR2 FQGNSA. The CDR3 DNA is TGTGCCAGCAGCCGGAACAGTGGATTTAGCACTGAAGCTTTCTTT. Its translation: CASSRNSGFSTEAFF.

In its sample, this clonotype was seen many times. J is TRBJ2-5 and V is TRBV11-2; TRBD2 matches at 9 bases. The germline V gene has CDR1 SGHAT and CDR2 FQNNGV. The CDR3 spans 14 residues. V was pared by 1 base and J by 3 bases, with 0 bases of the junction left unmatched. In DNA, the CDR3 is TGTGCCAGCAGCTTAGCTAGCGGGAAAGAGACCCAGTACTTC. This translates into CASSLASGKETQYF.

This clonotype appeared a single time. At one end, the junction sequence differs from germline, possibly due to a read error. The rearrangement uses TRBV20-1 and TRBJ2-3; 10 bases line up with TRBD2. CDR1 is DFQATT and CDR2 is SNEGSKA in the germline V gene (reference sequence). CDR3 length equals 14 residues. The CDR3 sequence is CSARAGGHSDTQYF. For the CDR3, the DNA is TGCAGTGCCAGAGCGGGGGGGCATTCAGATACGCAGTATTTT.

In regard to this clonotype: A much larger clone lies one base from this, so it may be a read error. This chain uses TRBV7-3 with TRBJ2-6; tentatively, D is TRBD1 or TRBD2 (5 bases each). The CDR3 has 17 residues. Germline assignment: CDR1 SGHTA and CDR2 FQGTGA. The CDR3 nucleotides read TGTGCCAGCAGCATCGGACGGGCTAGCTCTGGGGCCAACGTCCGGACTTTC. This codes for CASSIGRASSGANVRTF.

Many counts were recorded for this clonotype. The chain recombines TRBV7-2 with TRBJ1-2; a possible D gene is TRBD1 (6 bases). V was shortened by 2 bases and J by 4 bases, with 14 bases between the two germline ends. CDR1 and CDR2 (germline): SGHTA, FQGNSA. The CDR3 sequence is 15 residues long. CDR3 residues: CASSLQGPPGYGYTF. The CDR3 coding sequence is TGTGCCAGCAGCTTACAGGGGCCCCCGGGCTATGGCTACACCTTC.

The chain combines TRBV29-1 with TRBJ1-5, with D possibly matching TRBD1 (5 bases). This CDR3 has 17 amino acids. V dropped 0 bases and J dropped 0 bases, with 15 bases sitting between them. CDR1 and CDR2 from the germline V gene are SQVTM and ANQGSEA. The CDR3 bases are TGCAGCGTTGAAGATCTGGGACCGAGATTTAGCAATCAGCCCCAGCATTTT. Its translation is CSVEDLGPRFSNQPQHF.

This clonotype was counted many times. The J gene is TRBJ1-1, the V gene TRBV5-1; 8 bases are a match to TRBD1. The germline V gene has CDR1 SGHRS and CDR2 YFSETQ. The CDR3 contains 15 residues. V shed 4 bases, J shed 4 bases, and the junction held 9 bases outside the gene matches. The CDR3 region is CASSITGQGSTEAFF. CDR3 sequence (DNA): TGCGCCAGCAGCATTACCGGACAGGGTAGCACTGAAGCTTTCTTT.

In its sample, this clonotype was seen many times. The V and J genes are TRBV5-6 and TRBJ1-6, with D unresolved. There are 14 residues in the CDR3. The germline CDR1 and CDR2 sequences are SGHDT and YYEEEE. V gave up 1 base and J gave up 6 bases, with 8 bases separating them. In DNA, the CDR3 is TGTGCCAGCAGCTTGCGTCAGCTTAATTCACCCCTCCACTTT. It specifies CASSLRQLNSPLHF.